Only one count was recorded for the clone carrying this T cell receptor (beta chain). This sample stems from a study of blood T cell repertoires in COVID-19. Looking at the study overall: Sites in the United States, Italy and Spain provided acute and convalescent COVID-19 samples. T cells, B-cell-depleted T cells, or PBMCs supplied cDNA or gDNA.

Authors' analysis steps: The assay estimated nucleated cells by amplifying reference gene primers. Some clones are missing from TCRdb's copy, which holds only in-frame ones; the method was immunoSEQ multiplex PCR. The V and J calls and clone size were taken over from that table, and D and trimming were inferred from the DNA. The data show 120,000 or so clones, 78% seen once. V shed 3 bases and J 6 bases; nucleotides not matched to a gene: 3. Germline-derived CDR1 and CDR2 are SGDLS and YYNGEE. This CDR3 has 14 amino acids. The sequencing sample was made of peripheral blood. This TCR derives from a man between 65 and 80 years old with acute or convalescent COVID-19. This rearrangement joins TRBV9 to TRBJ2-1, with TRBD2 identical over 10 bases. DNA for the CDR3: TGTGCCAGCAGCGACCAGCGGGGGGGCAATGAGCAGTTCTTC. Its protein is CASSDQRGGNEQFF. The variable domain in full, with the rest retrieved from reference TRBV9 and TRBJ2-1, is DSGVTQTPKHLITATGQRVTLRCSPRSGDLSVYWYQQSLDQGLQFLIQYYNGEERAKGNILERFSAQQFPDLHSELNLSSLELGDSALYFCASSDQRGGNEQFFGPGTRLTVL.